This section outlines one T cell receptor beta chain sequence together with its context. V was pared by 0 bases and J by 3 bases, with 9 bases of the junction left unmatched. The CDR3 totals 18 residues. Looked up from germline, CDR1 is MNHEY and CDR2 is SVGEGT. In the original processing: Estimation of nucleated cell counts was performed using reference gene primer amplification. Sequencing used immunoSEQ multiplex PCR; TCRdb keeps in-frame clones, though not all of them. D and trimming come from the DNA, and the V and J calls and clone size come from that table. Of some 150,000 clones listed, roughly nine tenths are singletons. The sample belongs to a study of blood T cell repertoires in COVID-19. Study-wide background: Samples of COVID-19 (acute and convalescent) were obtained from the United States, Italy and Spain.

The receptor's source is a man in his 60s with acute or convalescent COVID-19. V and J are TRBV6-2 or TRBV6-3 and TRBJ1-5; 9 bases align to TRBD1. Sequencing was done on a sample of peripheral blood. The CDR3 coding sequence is TGTGCCAGCAGTTACTCGAATCGACAGGGGGTTATCAATCAGCCCCAGCATTTT. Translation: CASSYSNRQGVINQPQHF.